This T cell receptor (beta chain) appears in the sequencing data of a study of T cells in Graves' hyperthyroidism and ophthalmopathy. This clonotype has ten or more counts. Its antigen is still unknown. RNA transcripts gave rise to amplified TCR beta CDR3 regions. With the HTBI primer set, the TCR CDR3 went through a first round of RT-PCR. TCRdb processed the multiplex PCR reads anew with MiXCR; each CDR3 protein has one entry. The sample carries about 580,000 distinct CDR3 sequences, 14% recorded once. The study based diagnoses on clinical symptoms, serum thyroxine and TRAb, thyroid ultrasound and orbital computed tomography. Trimming removed 5 bases from V and 4 bases from J; junction bases left unmatched: 10. Germline values: CDR1 DFQATT, CDR2 SNEGSKA (reference sequence). This CDR3 has 16 amino acids. Findings and limits, study-wide: Stable hyperthyroidism was separated from ophthalmopathy by a model based on 13 V-J features.

Material: blood. This receptor was taken from a woman aged 30 to 39 with Graves' hyperthyroidism that later progressed to Graves' ophthalmopathy. The chain has TRBV20-1 and TRBJ2-3, with TRBD2 identical over 12 bases. CDR3 nucleotides: TGCAGTGCTCTACCCCCTAGCGGGAGGGATGCAGATACGCAGTATTTT. Encoded protein: CSALPPSGRDADTQYF.